What follows are 17 T cell receptor beta chains derived from one specimen sequenced in a study of technical replicates of blood from a handful of donors. Data came from immunoSEQ multiplex PCR; TCRdb stores just in-frame clones and leaves some out. The repertoire holds roughly 67,000 clones, with about 98% as singletons. The sequenced sample consisted of T cells isolated from PBMCs. Every receptor here comes from a human donor in good health.

V and J are TRBV9 and TRBJ2-2, with 11 nucleotides matching TRBD2. The CDR3 totals 15 residues. The germline V gene encodes CDR1 SGDLS and CDR2 YYNGEE. With V trimmed by 4 bases and J by 2 bases, 1 base remained unmatched. CDR3 sequence (DNA): TGTGCCAGCAGCCTAGCGGGGGGTAACACCGGGGAGCTGTTTTTT. The encoded protein is CASSLAGGNTGELFF.

The V call is TRBV7-8, the J call TRBJ2-7; maybe TRBD1 (5 bases). Germline lookup yields CDR1 SGHVS and CDR2 FQNEAQ. This CDR3 is built from 15 residues. Trimming stripped 5 bases from V and 2 bases from J, with 16 bases between. CDR3 DNA: TGTGCCAGCAGCCCCCAGACAGACCCAACCTACGAGCAGTACTTC. It encodes CASSPQTDPTYEQYF.

V usage is TRBV5-1 and J usage is TRBJ2-2; 10 nucleotides match TRBD1. Trimming cost V 3 bases and J 5 bases; bases outside gene matches: 1. This CDR3 has 14 amino acids. In germline, CDR1 is SGHRS, CDR2 YFSETQ. Here the CDR3 reads CASSWTGGTGELFF. The CDR3, as DNA: TGCGCCAGCAGCTGGACAGGGGGGACCGGGGAGCTGTTTTTT.

The gene calls are TRBV19 and TRBJ2-5; possibly TRBD1 for D (6 bases). Germline loops: CDR1 LNHDA, CDR2 SQIVND (reference sequence). CDR3 length equals 14 residues. V lost 4 bases, J lost 1 base, and 10 bases lay in between. In nucleotides, the CDR3 is TGTGCCAGTAGTACCTTGGACAGCCAAGAGACCCAGTACTTC. It yields the protein CASSTLDSQETQYF.

The chain has TRBV28 and TRBJ2-3; 11 nucleotides agree with TRBD2. The V gene's germline CDR1 is MDHEN and CDR2 SYDVKM. The J segment lost 4 bases and the V segment lost 3 bases, leaving 15 bases of the junction unmatched. This CDR3 comprises 19 residues. DNA of the CDR3: TGTGCCAGCAGTTTCCCCCGGGGGGTAGCGGGAGGGCCCCCAGATACGCAGTATTTT. This translates into CASSFPRGVAGGPPDTQYF.

This clone was recorded once. This chain joins TRBV5-1 and TRBJ2-3; a weak D match, TRBD2 (6 bases). Germline CDR1 SGHRS, CDR2 YFSETQ. V was shortened by 4 bases and J by 4 bases, with 13 bases between the two germline ends. This CDR3 contains 14 residues. DNA of the CDR3: TGCGCCAGCAGCGCACCGGGGGAATCAGATACGCAGTATTTT. Protein: CASSAPGESDTQYF.

The chain is built from TRBV6-5 and TRBJ1-1, with unresolved D. This CDR3 has 13 residues. Germline V gives CDR1 MNHEY, CDR2 SVGAGI. Trimming took off 3 bases at V and 2 bases at J, with 7 bases between the two ends. CDR3 sequence reads: CASSYEGNTEAFF. For the CDR3, the DNA is TGTGCCAGCAGTTATGAGGGCAACACTGAAGCTTTCTTT.

This chain links TRBV20-1 with TRBJ1-1; D unclear. V lost 8 bases and J 1 base, leaving 8 bases between the germline ends. Germline assignment: CDR1 DFQATT and CDR2 SNEGSKA (reference sequence). The CDR3 extends over 11 amino acids. The CDR3 DNA is TGCAGTCTCCCTTGGAACACTGAAGCTTTCTTT. This gives the protein CSLPWNTEAFF.

The genes are TRBV23-1 and TRBJ1-2; 8 positions agree with TRBD1. TRBV23-1 is placed among ORFs of uncertain function. Trimming cost V 3 bases and J 6 bases; bases outside gene matches: 12. This CDR3 contains 16 residues. CDR3 DNA sequence: TGCGCCAGCAGTCACCAAGGATCCCAGGGGGCGCATGGCTACACCTTC. Amino acids: CASSHQGSQGAHGYTF.

The rearrangement uses TRBV5-1 and TRBJ2-7, with 8 bases identical to TRBD1. V trimming: 3 bases; J trimming: 2 bases; junction bases outside the gene matches: 4. The CDR3 length is 14 residues. In germline, CDR1 is SGHRS, CDR2 YFSETQ. The CDR3 DNA reads TGCGCCAGCAGCTCGACAGGGGATGCCTACGAGCAGTACTTC. Its translation: CASSSTGDAYEQYF.

The chain employs TRBV13 and TRBJ2-1, with 9 bases aligning to TRBD1. J lost 8 bases, V lost 4 bases, and 9 bases had no gene match. This CDR3 region has 15 residues. The V gene's germline CDR1 is PRHDT and CDR2 FYEKMQ (reference sequence). For the CDR3, the DNA is TGTGCCAGCAGCTCTAGGGACAGGGTGTATGATGAGCAGTTCTTC. Residues: CASSSRDRVYDEQFF.

V usage is TRBV7-6 and J usage is TRBJ2-5, with no clear D. Trimming removed 4 bases at V and 2 bases at J, with 2 bases between. This CDR3 has 11 amino acids. Germline V gives CDR1 SGHVS, CDR2 FNYEAQ. The CDR3 DNA is TGTGCCAGCAGCTCTCAAGAGACCCAGTACTTC. Translated: CASSSQETQYF.

The CDR3 nucleotides are TGTGCCAGCAACGAAATGTGGGGGGTTGCATCGGTCACCTTC. Encoded protein: CASNEMWGVASVTF. The chain recombines TRBV7-2 with TRBJ1-2, with D tentatively TRBD1 (5 bases). Germline V gene sequence: CDR1 SGHTA, CDR2 FQGNSA. The CDR3 is 14 residues long. Between the trimmed V and J ends, which lost 7 bases and 13 bases, there was a span of 25 bases.

This chain connects TRBV5-6 to TRBJ2-7; 8 bases are shared with TRBD2. CDR3 length: 17 amino acids. Looked up from germline, CDR1 is SGHDT and CDR2 is YYEEEE. V lost 4 bases to trimming and J lost 3 bases; unmatched junction nucleotides: 15. The DNA for the CDR3 is TGTGCCAGCAGCCTACCGGCCGGGGGGGACTACTACTACGAGCAGTACTTC. Residues: CASSLPAGGDYYYEQYF.

Here the CDR3 DNA reads TGTGCCAGCAGCGTAGGTAGGCGGGGGTTGGAGACCCAGTACTTC. Encoded protein: CASSVGRRGLETQYF. The rearrangement uses TRBV9 and TRBJ2-5; 7 bases map to TRBD2. V was pared by 0 bases and J by 5 bases, with 7 bases of the junction left unmatched. The CDR3 sequence is 15 residues long. Germline-derived CDR1 and CDR2 are SGDLS and YYNGEE.

This chain connects TRBV19 to TRBJ2-3; 9 bases agree with TRBD2. The CDR3 length is 15 residues. V shed 3 bases and J 14 bases; nucleotides not matched to a gene: 15. CDR1 and CDR2 (germline): LNHDA, SQIVND (reference sequence). CDR3 DNA: TGTGCCAGTAGTATTGAGGCGGGGGGGTCTTCTCGTCGGTATTTT. It specifies CASSIEAGGSSRRYF.

V usage is TRBV9 and J usage is TRBJ2-7, with D perhaps TRBD1 (5 bases). Trimming left V 0 bases short and J 3 bases short, with 13 bases between. This CDR3 is built from 15 residues. Germline assignment: CDR1 SGDLS and CDR2 YYNGEE. CDR3 region: CASSVAEGARYEQYF. CDR3 sequence (DNA): TGTGCCAGCAGCGTAGCTGAAGGGGCTCGCTACGAGCAGTACTTC.